Listed below are T cell receptor beta chains from one sample, sequenced in a study of shared clonotypes between healthy human individuals. The repertoire was sequenced with immunoSEQ multiplex PCR; TCRdb's copy has only in-frame clones and lacks some. The table has around 1.9 million clones, 90% to 95% seen once. Material: naive CD8+ T cells from PBMCs. The receptors were gathered from a young man in good health. Some clones in this sample may be carry-over from other donors' samples. Each CDR3 is given with its conserved first and last residue. D genes are given only for firm matches. Only part of the rows carry a size: once, few, many, or a class if the clone is expanded.

.,TRBV27,.,TRBJ1-4,CASSYPGAREKLFF,TGTGCCAGCAGTTATCCGGGGGCGAGGGAAAAACTGTTTTTT
.,TRBV27,.,TRBJ2-7,CASSSSGTQYEQYF,TGTGCCAGCAGTTCCTCGGGGACTCAGTACGAGCAGTACTTC
once,TRBV5-6,.,TRBJ2-7,CASSTLPGTYEQYF,TGTGCCAGCAGCACTCTTCCCGGGACCTACGAGCAGTACTTC
.,TRBV5-1,.,TRBJ2-7,CASSSGSAYEQYF,TGCGCCAGCAGCTCGGGGTCGGCCTACGAGCAGTACTTC
once,TRBV7-2,.,TRBJ2-3,CASSLKAGTRRFSDTQYF,TGTGCCAGCAGCTTAAAGGCCGGGACCAGGCGATTCTCAGATACGCAGTATTTT
once,TRBV28,TRBD1,TRBJ2-1,CASSLLTGGSYNEQFF,TGTGCCAGCAGTCTACTAACAGGGGGCTCCTACAATGAGCAGTTCTTC
.,TRBV7-7,.,TRBJ2-1,CASSQVMEGAEQFF,TGTGCCAGCAGCCAGGTTATGGAGGGGGCTGAGCAGTTCTTC
.,TRBV28,.,TRBJ2-1,CLRAYNEQFF,TGCCTGAGAGCTTACAATGAGCAGTTCTTC
once,TRBV27,.,TRBJ1-1,CASRTVQWGRDTEAFF,TGTGCCAGCAGGACAGTTCAATGGGGGCGGGACACTGAAGCTTTCTTT
.,TRBV6-5,.,TRBJ2-7,CASSFGVYYEQYF,TGTGCCAGCAGCTTCGGGGTTTATTACGAGCAGTACTTC
.,TRBV6-5,.,TRBJ1-1,CASSYRAGVNTEAFF,TGTGCCAGCAGTTACAGGGCAGGGGTGAACACTGAAGCTTTCTTT
.,TRBV18,.,TRBJ1-2,CASSPPKDYGYTF,TGTGCCAGCTCACCACCGAAGGATTATGGCTACACCTTC